This TCR beta chain was profiled in a study of T cell repertoires in cytomegalovirus infection. Study-level information: Both a matching HLA type and CMV infection were indicated by public TCR beta signatures.

The CDR3 is made up of 16 amino acids. Trimming took 5 bases from V and 1 from J, leaving 18 bases between them. Germline CDR1 is SGHTA and CDR2 is FQGNSA. This clonotype has ten or more counts. From the reads, TCRdb called clonotypes with MiXCR, one entry per CDR3 protein. The sample yields approximately 180,000 distinct CDR3 sequences, roughly a sixth seen once. This receptor was taken from a human donor in good health (CMV status not recorded). Some clones in this sample may be carry-over from other donors' samples. The chain is built from TRBV7-2 and TRBJ2-7, with a possible D match to TRBD2 (5 bases). Sequencing used CD8+ T cells from PBMCs. In nucleotides, the CDR3 is TGTGCCAGCAGCCCGCCCCCGGGCGGGCCGTCCTACGAGCAGTACTTC. Translation: CASSPPPGGPSYEQYF.